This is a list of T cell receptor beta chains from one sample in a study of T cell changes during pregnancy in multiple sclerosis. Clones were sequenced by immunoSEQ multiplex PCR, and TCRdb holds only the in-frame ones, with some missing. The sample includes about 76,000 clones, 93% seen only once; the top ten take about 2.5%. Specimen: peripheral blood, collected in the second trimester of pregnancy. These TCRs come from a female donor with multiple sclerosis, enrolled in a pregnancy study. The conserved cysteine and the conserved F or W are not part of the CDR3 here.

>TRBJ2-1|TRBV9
ASSDRDRGNEQF
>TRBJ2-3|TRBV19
ASSIGWRGRSITDTQY
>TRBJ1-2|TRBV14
ASSQGQRPHYGYT
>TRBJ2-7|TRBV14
ASSQDRGLGEQY
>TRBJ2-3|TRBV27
ASSPRQDADTQY
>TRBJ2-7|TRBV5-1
ASSPPRGPGEQY
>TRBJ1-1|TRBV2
ASSRDSTNTEAF
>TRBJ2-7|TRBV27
ASSLKTGHYEQY
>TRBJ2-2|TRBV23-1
ASSQGRGPGELF
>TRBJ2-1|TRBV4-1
ASSQGGASSGRAYNEQF
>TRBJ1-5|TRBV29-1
SVEDGGGFGNQPQH
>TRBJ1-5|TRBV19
ASSIGTASNQPQH
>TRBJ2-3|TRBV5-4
ASSSDRGTDTQY
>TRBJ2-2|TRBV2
ASSNKLRGQGDTGELF
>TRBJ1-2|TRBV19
ASSINLDRPYYGRIENYGYT
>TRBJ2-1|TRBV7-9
ASSYPFGGIYGDNEQF
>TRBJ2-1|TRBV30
AWTSGSYNEQF
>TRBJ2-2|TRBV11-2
ASSFLASGELF
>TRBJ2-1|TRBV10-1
ASSESTSGGEQF
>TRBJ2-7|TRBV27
ASSLSGAGGYEQY
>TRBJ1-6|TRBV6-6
ASSLINSPLH
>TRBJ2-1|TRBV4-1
ASSRGEGEQF
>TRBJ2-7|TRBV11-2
ASSLGSLLGGGNTYEQY
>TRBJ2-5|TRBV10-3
AISGTDQETQY
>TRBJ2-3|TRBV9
ASSVEAWKTDTQY
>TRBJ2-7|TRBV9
ASSVSPLAEYEQY
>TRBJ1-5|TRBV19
ASSTAGYNQPQH
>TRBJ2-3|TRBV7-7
ASSSGTGGSDTQY
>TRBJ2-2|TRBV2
ASSEALVTRGPNTGELF
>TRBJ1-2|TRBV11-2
ASRSWGRQGVDLYGYT
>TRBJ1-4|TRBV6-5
ASSYSNGGNNEKLF
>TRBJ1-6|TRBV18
ASSPYRSNSPLH
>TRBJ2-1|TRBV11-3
ASALAGGNEQF
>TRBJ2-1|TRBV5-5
ASRDGHSGGEQF
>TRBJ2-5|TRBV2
ASSETPWYQETQY
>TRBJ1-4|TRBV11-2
ASSSFATNEKLF
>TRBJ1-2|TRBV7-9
ASTLEGGGYT
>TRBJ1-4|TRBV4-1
ASSLLGVREKLF
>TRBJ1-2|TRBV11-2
ASSPTGNYGYT
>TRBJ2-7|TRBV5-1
ASSIEGQAYEQY
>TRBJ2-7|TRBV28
ASRPGQGFFEQY
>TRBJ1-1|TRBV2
ASSDSMNTEAF
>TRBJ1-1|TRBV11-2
ASSSNSPIEAF
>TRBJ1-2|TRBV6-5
ASSYSGGRYGYT
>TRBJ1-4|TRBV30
AWSLRNNEKLF
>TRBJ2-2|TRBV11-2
ASSPNAALTGELF
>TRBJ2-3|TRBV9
ASSVGAGGVSTDTQY
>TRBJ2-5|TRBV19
ASSTGQGETQY
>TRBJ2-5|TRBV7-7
ASSTSGGVETQY
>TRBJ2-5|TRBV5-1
ASSMRGGRLETQY
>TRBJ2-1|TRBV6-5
ASRLGLFNEQF
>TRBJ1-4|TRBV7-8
ASSIYPEKLF
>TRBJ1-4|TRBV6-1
ASSGHGSEKLF
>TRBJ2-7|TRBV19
ASSVTGLSYEQY
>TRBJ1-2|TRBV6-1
ASSGNLLANYGYT
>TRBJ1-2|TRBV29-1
SVVSGQAYT
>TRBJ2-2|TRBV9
ASTSPGQGAGELF
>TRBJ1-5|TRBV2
ASSENRGDQPQH
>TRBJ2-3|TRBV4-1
ASSQGLTTDTQY